This T cell receptor (beta chain) was retrieved from a study of stem cell transplantation in POMP-related autoinflammatory disease. At the level of the study: CD8+ T cells were low and CD4+ cells naive-skewed before transplant. Study-wide results and limits: In PRAID patients, the number of distinct TRB V-J gene pairings was restricted.

The CDR3 is 12 residues long. Germline lookup yields CDR1 GTSNPN and CDR2 SVGIG (reference sequence). V shed 5 bases and J shed 3 bases, with 10 bases lying between them. Remarks on this clone: Its target is not known.

Clones were read by immunoSEQ multiplex PCR, and TCRdb kept only the in-frame ones, dropping some. The table has 1,000 to 1,500 clones, nearly 85% seen once. PRAID combined immunodeficiency and autoinflammation. The genes are TRBV30 and TRBJ2-5, with D perhaps being TRBD1 or TRBD2 (5 bases each). The sequencing here drew on CD4+ follicular helper T cells (Tfh) from PBMCs, taken before stem cell transplantation. The sequence came from a human donor with POMP-related autoinflammation and immune dysregulation (PRAID). The CDR3 loop reads CAWGWGKETQYF. Written as DNA, the CDR3 is TGTGCCTGGGGGTGGGGGAAAGAGACCCAGTACTTC.